The present T cell receptor beta chain was sequenced within a study of blood T cell repertoires in COVID-19. For the study at large: There were acute and convalescent COVID-19 samples, and they came from the United States, Italy and Spain. From T cells, B-cell-depleted T cells, or PBMCs came the material, which was cDNA or gDNA.

Original processing notes: The assay estimated nucleated cells by amplifying reference gene primers. Clones were read by immunoSEQ multiplex PCR, and TCRdb kept only the in-frame ones, dropping some. Clone size and V and J calls were adopted from that table, with D and trimming inferred from the DNA. The sample lists 350,000 to 550,000 clones; roughly 91% were seen once. Trimming pared 5 bases from V and 1 base from J, leaving 21 bases between. The CDR3 contains 17 residues. The germline CDR1 and CDR2 sequences are MRHNA and SNTAGT. This clone was recorded only once. V gene TRBV6-4 combines with J gene TRBJ2-7, with D possibly TRBD2 on 6 matching bases. This clonotype was obtained from a woman in her thirties with acute or convalescent COVID-19. Sequencing was carried out using peripheral blood. The CDR3 sequence is CASSPTGVGTGSYEQYF. CDR3 nucleotides: TGTGCCAGCAGTCCAACGGGGGTAGGGACCGGATCCTACGAGCAGTACTTC.